One TCR beta chain is described in this entry. Genomic DNA belonging to each subset was distributed in equal measure over several immunoSEQ plates. Generated by immunoSEQ multiplex PCR, the TCRdb table keeps only in-frame clones and is missing some. This sample yields approximately 2,000,000 clones, of which roughly 95% are seen a single time; around 1.7% belongs to the top ten. This sample was included in a study of shared clonotypes between healthy human individuals. Naive CD8 cells lacked CD45RO and underwent positive selection for CCR7, leaving out terminally differentiated effector memory CD45RA+ cells. The trim removed 3 bases at V and 2 bases at J, leaving 5 bases unmatched. The CDR3 runs to 15 residues. The germline V gene has CDR1 MDHEN and CDR2 SYDVKM.

What was sequenced was naive CD8+ T cells from PBMCs. The sequence came from a man between 18 and 29 years old in good health. Some clones in this sample may be carry-over from other donors' samples. This chain joins TRBV28 and TRBJ2-3; 7 bases agree with TRBD2. CDR3 amino acids: CASSFLAEVTDTQYF. CDR3 DNA: TGTGCCAGCAGTTTTCTAGCGGAGGTCACAGATACGCAGTATTTT.